These 28 T cell receptor beta chains came from one sample sequenced in a study of cytomegalovirus exposure and HLA in healthy donors. PCR employed 60 Vbeta and 13 Jbeta primers. Produced via immunoSEQ multiplex PCR; TCRdb's table is partial and in-frame only. The sample includes about 100,000 clones, roughly three quarters of them seen just once. The material sequenced was PBMCs. The receptor source for this set is a male donor in good health and CMV-seropositive.

The rearrangement links TRBV7-6 to TRBJ2-1; a possible D gene is TRBD1 (8 bases). Trimming removed 5 bases at V and 1 base at J, with 15 bases between. Germline V gene lookup returns CDR1 SGHVS and CDR2 FNYEAQ. This CDR3 contains 16 residues. This chain's CDR3 is CASSRTGRGSYNEQFF. The CDR3 coding sequence is TGTGCCAGCAGCCGGACAGGGCGGGGGTCCTACAATGAGCAGTTCTTC. Full variable domain (remainder filled in from reference TRBV7-6 and TRBJ2-1): GAGVSQSPRYKVTKRGQDVALRCDPISGHVSLYWYRQALGQGPEFLTYFNYEAQQDKSGLPNDRFSAERPEGSISTLTIQRTEQRDSAMYRCASSRTGRGSYNEQFFGPGTRLTVL.

The chain carries TRBV11-2 and TRBJ1-1; tentative D call: TRBD1 (6 bases). The V and J ends lost 5 bases and 4 bases respectively, with 14 bases between them. CDR1 and CDR2 from the germline V gene are SGHAT and FQNNGV. The CDR3 runs 14 residues. CDR3 DNA: TGTGCCAGCAGCATCGCCGGGGGGCGCACTGAAGCTTTCTTT. Translated, it gives CASSIAGGRTEAFF.

The DNA of the CDR3 is TGTGCCAGCAGCCGCGGACTAGCCGAACTCACAGATACGCAGTATTTT. Its translation: CASSRGLAELTDTQYF. The chain uses TRBV7-9 and TRBJ2-3; 8 bases match TRBD2. Germline CDR1 is SEHNR and CDR2 is FQNEAQ (reference sequence). Germline trimming cut 5 bases from V and 2 bases from J; bases unmatched to any gene: 9. CDR3 size: 16 residues.

The chain has TRBV7-8 and TRBJ2-1; 8 nucleotides match TRBD2. CDR1 SGHVS and CDR2 FQNEAQ come from the germline V gene. After removal of 4 bases from V and 6 bases from J, the junction contained 14 bases not matched to a gene. The CDR3 runs to 17 residues. CDR3 in amino acids: CASSSRWAGGLANEQFF. The DNA for the CDR3 is TGTGCCAGCAGCTCCCGGTGGGCAGGAGGACTAGCCAATGAGCAGTTCTTC.

V and J are TRBV6-5 and TRBJ1-3, with TRBD1 as a possible D gene (6 bases). Deletions cut 7 bases from V and 4 bases from J, with 11 bases between. CDR3 length equals 13 residues. Germline-derived CDR1 and CDR2 are MNHEY and SVGAGI. In DNA form, the CDR3 reads TGTGCCAGCACCGGTGGACAGGGAAACACCATATATTTT. It encodes CASTGGQGNTIYF.

This chain links TRBV9 with TRBJ2-1; 8 bases fit TRBD1. The trim removed 3 bases at V and 3 bases at J, leaving 5 bases unmatched. The germline gives CDR1 SGDLS, CDR2 YYNGEE. The CDR3 sequence is 15 residues long. The CDR3 protein is CASSGEGTGYNEQFF. The CDR3 DNA sequence: TGTGCCAGCAGCGGCGAAGGGACAGGCTACAATGAGCAGTTCTTC.

This clone was recorded a few times. The CDR3 nucleotides are TGTGCCACCAGCAGAGATTGGGGGACTCCCATATATTTT. It specifies CATSRDWGTPIYF. The chain links TRBV15 to TRBJ1-3, with a possible D match to TRBD1 (5 bases). The CDR3 has 13 residues. CDR1 is LNHNV and CDR2 is YYDKDF in the germline V gene (reference sequence). The ends were cut back, 0 bases at V and 11 bases at J, with 11 bases in the middle.

The genes are TRBV7-9 and TRBJ1-4; D is unclear. With 3 bases removed from V and 8 bases from J, the gap between germline ends came to 7 bases. The V gene's germline CDR1 is SEHNR and CDR2 FQNEAQ (reference sequence). CDR3 size: 12 residues. The CDR3 DNA reads as TGTGCCAGCAGCTTGGTCGGGGAAAAACTGTTTTTT. Encoded protein: CASSLVGEKLFF.

The chain is built from TRBV9 and TRBJ2-5; 8 bases line up with TRBD1. The junction had 9 bases not matched to a gene; V was cut back by 0 bases and J by 2 bases. Germline assignment: CDR1 SGDLS and CDR2 YYNGEE. The CDR3 totals 17 residues. The CDR3 loop is CASSVGQGARGQETQYF. CDR3 nucleotides: TGTGCCAGCAGCGTAGGTCAGGGGGCGAGAGGGCAAGAGACCCAGTACTTC.

This clone appeared a few times. This chain links TRBV28 with TRBJ2-5, with D possibly TRBD2 on 5 matching bases. Germline V gives CDR1 MDHEN, CDR2 SYDVKM. This CDR3 comprises 14 residues. Trimming left V 6 bases short and J 1 base short, with 12 bases between. CDR3 sequence reads: CASSGGLTQETQYF. DNA for the CDR3: TGTGCCAGCAGCGGAGGACTTACCCAAGAGACCCAGTACTTC.

This sequence joins TRBV7-3 and TRBJ2-7, with 9 bases identical to TRBD2. There are 14 residues in the CDR3. V dropped 6 bases and J dropped 7; count of bases not matched to a gene: 10. In germline, CDR1 is SGHTA, CDR2 FQGTGA. CDR3 protein: CASSPSGRPREQYF. CDR3 nucleotide sequence: TGTGCCAGCAGTCCGAGCGGGAGGCCAAGGGAGCAGTACTTC.

The count of this clone is one. The J gene is TRBJ2-7, the V gene TRBV28; 8 nucleotides align to TRBD2. Looked up from germline, CDR1 is MDHEN and CDR2 is SYDVKM. The CDR3 is 14 residues long. V lost 7 bases and J lost 2; bases outside the gene matches: 7. The chain's CDR3 is CASNKAGVAYEQYF. CDR3 DNA: TGTGCCAGCAATAAAGCGGGAGTCGCCTACGAGCAGTACTTC. Full variable domain (remainder filled in from reference TRBV28 and TRBJ2-7): DVKVTQSSRYLVKRTGEKVFLECVQDMDHENMFWYRQDPGLGLRLIYFSYDVKMKEKGDIPEGYSVSREKKERFSLILESASTNQTSMYLCASNKAGVAYEQYFGPGTRLTVT.

The J gene is TRBJ2-7, the V gene TRBV6-6; 9 bases align to TRBD2. V trimming: 7 bases; J trimming: 7 bases; junction bases outside the gene matches: 8. This CDR3 region has 13 residues. From germline, CDR1 is MNHNY and CDR2 SVGAGI (reference sequence). For the CDR3, the DNA is TGTGCCAGCACCACGGGACTAGCCGGGGAGCAGTACTTC. It specifies CASTTGLAGEQYF.

There are a few counts of this clone. The chain joins TRBV30 to TRBJ2-7; 8 positions match TRBD1. V shed 2 bases and J 5 bases; nucleotides not matched to a gene: 2. Germline CDR1 and CDR2: GTSNPN and SVGIG (reference sequence). The CDR3 loop spans 12 amino acids. In DNA form, the CDR3 reads TGTGCCTGGAGTTACAGGGGGGACGAGCAGTACTTC. Translating it yields CAWSYRGDEQYF. Combining the CDR3 with reference TRBV30 and TRBJ2-7 gives the whole variable domain SQTIHQWPATLVQPVGSPLSLECTVEGTSNPNLYWYRQAAGRGLQLLFYSVGIGQISSEVPQNLSASRPQDRQFILSSKKLLLSDSGFYLCAWSYRGDEQYFGPGTRLTVT.

The rearrangement joins TRBV9 to TRBJ2-7, with 10 bases that match TRBD2. CDR3 length: 20 amino acids. Germline values: CDR1 SGDLS, CDR2 YYNGEE. J lost 0 bases, V lost 3 bases, and 18 bases had no gene match. The CDR3 reads CASSASPSGSREGGSYEQYF. In nucleotides, the CDR3 is TGTGCCAGCAGCGCTTCTCCTAGCGGGAGCAGGGAGGGCGGCTCCTACGAGCAGTACTTC.

The genes are TRBV5-6 and TRBJ1-2, with D perhaps TRBD1 (6 bases). The V end was cut by 4 bases, the J end by 3 bases, with 13 bases between. CDR3 length: 14 amino acids. The germline V gene has CDR1 SGHDT and CDR2 YYEEEE. The CDR3: CASSKGEGYYGYTF. The DNA of the CDR3 is TGTGCCAGCAGCAAGGGGGAGGGATACTATGGCTACACCTTC.

The chain links TRBV7-2 to TRBJ2-7; 11 bases match TRBD2. V was pared by 3 bases and J by 10 bases, with 14 bases of the junction left unmatched. CDR3 length: 16 amino acids. Germline CDR1 and CDR2: SGHTA and FQGNSA. The CDR3 DNA reads as TGTGCCAGCAGCTTGTCCCTAGCGGGGGGCCCCCTGGGACAGTACTTC. This sequence encodes CASSLSLAGGPLGQYF.

The rearrangement joins TRBV5-1 to TRBJ1-1, with D perhaps matching TRBD1 (5 bases). Germline loops: CDR1 SGHRS, CDR2 YFSETQ. The CDR3 spans 14 residues. Trimming left V 3 bases short and J 5 bases short, with 14 bases between. Written as DNA, the CDR3 is TGCGCCAGCAGCTCCGGGACCGGGGGGACTGAAGCTTTCTTT. Translation gives CASSSGTGGTEAFF.

The chain couples TRBV6-6 to TRBJ2-2; TRBD1 is a possible D gene (5 bases). Germline assignment: CDR1 MNHNY and CDR2 SVGAGI (reference sequence). CDR3 size: 13 residues. The V gene lost 3 bases and the J gene lost 5 bases, with 7 bases spanning the gap. The CDR3 here is CASSYSGTGELFF. The CDR3 DNA follows: TGTGCCAGCAGTTATTCAGGGACCGGGGAGCTGTTTTTT.

The gene calls are TRBV19 and TRBJ1-3; D remains ambiguous. Germline CDR1 and CDR2: LNHDA and SQIVND (reference sequence). V lost 2 bases and J 0 bases, leaving 11 bases between the germline ends. The CDR3 covers 16 residues. The CDR3 nucleotides are TGTGCCAGTAGTATAAAGAGGGCCAGCTCTGGAAACACCATATATTTT. Translating it yields CASSIKRASSGNTIYF.

The V and J genes are TRBV18 and TRBJ2-3, with 10 positions matching TRBD1. Germline V CDR1 and CDR2: KGHSH, LQKENI. The CDR3 is made up of 17 amino acids. J was trimmed by 2 bases and V by 2 bases; bases with no gene match: 7. In nucleotides, the CDR3 is TGTGCCAGCTCACCAATCTCTGGACAGGGGGACACAGATACGCAGTATTTT. Amino acids: CASSPISGQGDTDTQYF.

The DNA of the CDR3 is TGTGCCAGCAAAACGGGGACTTTCCAAGAGACCCAGTACTTC. It codes for CASKTGTFQETQYF. V is TRBV6-1 and J is TRBJ2-5; the D gene is possibly TRBD2 (6 bases). The germline gives CDR1 MNHNS, CDR2 SASEGT. V lost 7 bases, J lost 1 base, and 13 bases lay in between. This CDR3 has 14 amino acids.

The chain combines TRBV19 with TRBJ1-4; a possible D gene is TRBD1 (5 bases). Looked up from germline, CDR1 is LNHDA and CDR2 is SQIVND (reference sequence). The CDR3 has 13 amino acids. Deletions cut 8 bases from V and 0 bases from J, with 7 bases between. CDR3 in amino acids: CASGGTTNEKLFF. The CDR3 coding sequence is TGTGCCAGTGGGGGGACAACTAATGAAAAACTGTTTTTT.

J is TRBJ1-3 and V is TRBV5-8; D uncertain. The length of the CDR3 is 15 residues. The V gene lost 4 bases and the J gene lost 0 bases, with 11 bases spanning the gap. CDR1 and CDR2 from the germline V gene are SGHTS and YDEGEE. The CDR3 loop reads CASSLAEISGNTIYF. DNA for the CDR3: TGTGCCAGCAGCCTCGCGGAAATCTCTGGAAACACCATATATTTT.

This chain connects TRBV30 to TRBJ1-5; 8 bases are shared with TRBD1. In germline, CDR1 is GTSNPN, CDR2 SVGIG (reference sequence). V shed 3 bases and J 1 base; nucleotides not matched to a gene: 5. CDR3 length: 15 residues. The CDR3 coding sequence is TGTGCCTGGAGCGAGGGACAGGCCAGCAATCAGCCCCAGCATTTT. Protein: CAWSEGQASNQPQHF.

This rearrangement joins TRBV27 to TRBJ2-7, with D possibly matching TRBD2 (5 bases). The V end was cut by 2 bases, the J end by 5 bases, with 10 bases between. The germline gives CDR1 MNHEY, CDR2 SMNVEV (reference sequence). The CDR3 runs 13 residues. In DNA, the CDR3 is TGTGCCAGCAGTTTAACGGGGTTCCACGAGCAGTACTTC. Translating gives CASSLTGFHEQYF.

Of note for this clone: Other nucleotide sequences in the sample specify the same CDR3. The chain links TRBV30 to TRBJ1-1; no definite D call. Germline V gives CDR1 GTSNPN, CDR2 SVGIG (reference sequence). The CDR3 runs 15 residues. V was shortened by 3 bases and J by 1 base, with 15 bases between the two germline ends. Here the CDR3 reads CAWSVRGPANTEAFF. The DNA for the CDR3 is TGTGCCTGGAGCGTACGTGGGCCAGCGAACACTGAAGCTTTCTTT.

Notes on this clone: A junction end diverges from the germline sequence, so it may reflect a read error. CDR3 sequence (DNA): TGTTCCAGCAGCTCCCCGGGACAGACCCATCAGCCCCAGCATTTT. Protein sequence: CSSSSPGQTHQPQHF. The V and J genes are TRBV7-9 and TRBJ1-5; 7 bases match TRBD1. The CDR3 runs 15 residues. The germline CDR1 and CDR2 sequences are SEHNR and FQNEAQ (reference sequence).